This T cell receptor (beta chain) appears in the sequencing data of a study of cytomegalovirus exposure and HLA in healthy donors. For the study at large: The early release's HLA-typed donors yielded tens of millions of unique TCRs. Of all 360 or so donors who were genotyped, 70% to 85% belonged to the Caucasian-associated ancestry cluster. Points from the study as a whole: A later analysis found that most CMV-associated TCR beta chains appeared HLA-restricted.

The PCR was carried out with 60 Vbeta primers and 13 Jbeta primers. Libraries were prepared by immunoSEQ multiplex PCR; TCRdb keeps only in-frame clonotypes and omits some of them. The sample holds 180,000 or so clones. There are 15 residues in the CDR3. Trimming removed 4 bases from V and 0 bases from J, with 12 bases in between. Looked up from germline, CDR1 is MGHRA and CDR2 is YSYEKL. Unrecorded immune exposures were likely, despite nominal health at sampling. Comments on this clone: Its antigen is as yet unknown.

The rearrangement joins TRBV4-1 to TRBJ1-2; D is uncertain. This clonotype originated in a boy younger than 18 in good health and CMV-seronegative. The sequenced material came from PBMCs. The DNA for the CDR3 is TGCGCCAGCAGCCCGCCGGGGAGAGCTAACTATGGCTACACCTTC. Protein product: CASSPPGRANYGYTF.